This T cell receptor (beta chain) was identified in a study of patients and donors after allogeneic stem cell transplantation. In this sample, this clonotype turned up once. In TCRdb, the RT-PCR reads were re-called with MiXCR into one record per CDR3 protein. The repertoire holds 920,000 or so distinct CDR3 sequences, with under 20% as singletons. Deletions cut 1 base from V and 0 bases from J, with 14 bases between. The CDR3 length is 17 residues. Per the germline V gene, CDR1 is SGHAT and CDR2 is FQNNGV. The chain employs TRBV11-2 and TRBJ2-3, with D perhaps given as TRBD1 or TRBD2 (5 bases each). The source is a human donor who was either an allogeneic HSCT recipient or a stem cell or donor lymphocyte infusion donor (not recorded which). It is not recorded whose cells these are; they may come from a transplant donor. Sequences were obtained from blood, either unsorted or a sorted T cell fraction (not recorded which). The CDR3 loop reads CASSLVGNGGSTDTQYF. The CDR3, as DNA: TGTGCCAGCAGCTTAGTGGGGAATGGGGGTAGCACAGATACGCAGTATTTT.